This T cell receptor (beta chain) is drawn from a study of T cells in localized non-small cell lung cancer. Study-level results: A median of roughly 52 of the top 100 tumor clones appeared in adjacent lung, which was paired and uninvolved.

With regard to this clone: Its antigen is unknown.

The protocol was immunoSEQ multiplex PCR, while the TCRdb copy is restricted to in-frame clones and leaves out a portion. There are about 24,000 clones in the sample; about 86% occur only once, and more than 4.5% lies in the top ten. V shed 5 bases and J 6 bases; nucleotides not matched to a gene: 4. Germline V gene sequence: CDR1 SQVTM, CDR2 ANQGSEA. This CDR3 is built from 13 residues. The TCR sequence derives from a man aged 40-75 years with stage II lung adenocarcinoma. Here the sequenced sample was PBMCs, taken before any cancer treatment. The J gene is TRBJ1-2, the V gene TRBV29-1; the match to TRBD1 covers 12 bases. CDR3 in amino acids: CSVSGTGGDGYTF. DNA for the CDR3: TGCAGCGTTTCCGGGACAGGGGGCGATGGCTACACCTTC.